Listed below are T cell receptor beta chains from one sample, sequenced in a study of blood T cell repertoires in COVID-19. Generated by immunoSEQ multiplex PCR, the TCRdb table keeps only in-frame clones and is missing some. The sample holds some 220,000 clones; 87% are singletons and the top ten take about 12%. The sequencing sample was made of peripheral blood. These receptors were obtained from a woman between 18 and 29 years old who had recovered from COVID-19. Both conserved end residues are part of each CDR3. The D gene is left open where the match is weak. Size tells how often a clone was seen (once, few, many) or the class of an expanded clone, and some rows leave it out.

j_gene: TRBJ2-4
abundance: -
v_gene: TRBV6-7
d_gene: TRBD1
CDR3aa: CASSQPYPGQEKKLAKNIQYF
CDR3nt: TGTGCCAGCAGTCAACCATATCCGGGACAGGAGAAAAAACTAGCCAAAAACATTCAGTACTTC

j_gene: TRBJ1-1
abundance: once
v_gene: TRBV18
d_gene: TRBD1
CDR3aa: CASVGRFSRQGRSTEAFF
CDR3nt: TGTGCCAGCGTAGGTAGATTCTCCCGACAGGGACGATCCACTGAAGCTTTCTTT

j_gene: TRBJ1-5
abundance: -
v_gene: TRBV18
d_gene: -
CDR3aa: CASSPSDQPQHF
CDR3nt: TGTGCCAGCTCACCGAGCGATCAGCCCCAGCATTTT

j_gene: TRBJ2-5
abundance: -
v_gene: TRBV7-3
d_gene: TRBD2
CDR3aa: CASSPGTSPIGRETQYF
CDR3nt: TGTGCCAGCAGCCCTGGGACTAGCCCCATTGGGAGAGAGACCCAGTACTTC

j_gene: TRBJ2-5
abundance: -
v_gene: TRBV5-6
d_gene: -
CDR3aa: CASSLLRDSKQETQYF
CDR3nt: TGTGCCAGCAGCTTGTTGCGGGACTCTAAACAAGAGACCCAGTACTTC

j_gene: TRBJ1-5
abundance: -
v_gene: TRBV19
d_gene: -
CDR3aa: CASRFPGTTNQPQHF
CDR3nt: TGTGCCAGTAGGTTTCCTGGGACAACTAATCAGCCCCAGCATTTT

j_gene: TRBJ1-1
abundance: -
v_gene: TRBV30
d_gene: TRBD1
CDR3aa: CAWGNRGGNTEAFF
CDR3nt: TGTGCCTGGGGAAACAGGGGAGGGAACACTGAAGCTTTCTTT

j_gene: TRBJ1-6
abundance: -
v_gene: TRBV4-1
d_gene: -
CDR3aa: CASSQDTASYNSPLHF
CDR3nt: TGCGCCAGCAGCCAAGATACAGCCTCTTATAATTCACCCCTCCACTTT

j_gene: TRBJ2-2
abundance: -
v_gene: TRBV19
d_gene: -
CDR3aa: CASSTERSPTGELFF
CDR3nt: TGTGCCAGTAGTACGGAGCGGAGCCCCACCGGGGAGCTGTTTTTT

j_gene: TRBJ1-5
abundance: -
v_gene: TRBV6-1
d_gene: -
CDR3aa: CASSEEVGHSFYQPQHF
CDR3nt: TGTGCCAGCAGTGAAGAGGTGGGACATTCGTTTTATCAGCCCCAGCATTTT

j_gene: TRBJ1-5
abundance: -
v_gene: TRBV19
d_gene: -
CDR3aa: CASSDSQSNQPQHF
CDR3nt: TGTGCCAGTTCGGACAGCCAAAGCAATCAGCCCCAGCATTTT

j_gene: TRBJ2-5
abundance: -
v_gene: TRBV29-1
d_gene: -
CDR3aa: CSVERTEETQYF
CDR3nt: TGCAGCGTTGAACGGACAGAAGAGACCCAGTACTTC

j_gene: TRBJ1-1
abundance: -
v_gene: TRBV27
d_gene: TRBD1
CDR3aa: CASSVTGTVNTEAFF
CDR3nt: TGTGCCAGCAGTGTGACAGGGACTGTGAACACTGAAGCTTTCTTT

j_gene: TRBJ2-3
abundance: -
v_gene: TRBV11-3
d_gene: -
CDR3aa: CASSLLDSPNPDTQYF
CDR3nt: TGTGCCAGCAGCTTATTGGACTCTCCCAACCCAGATACGCAGTATTTT

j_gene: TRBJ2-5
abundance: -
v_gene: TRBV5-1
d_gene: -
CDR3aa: CASSLLQGAGETQYF
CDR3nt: TGCGCCAGCAGCTTGTTACAGGGTGCGGGAGAGACCCAGTACTTC

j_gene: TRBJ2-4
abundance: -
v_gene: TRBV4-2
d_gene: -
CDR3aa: CASSQDDPGVAKNIQYF
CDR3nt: TGTGCCAGCAGCCAAGATGATCCGGGGGTAGCCAAAAACATTCAGTACTTC

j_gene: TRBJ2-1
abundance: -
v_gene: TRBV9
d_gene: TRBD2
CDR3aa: CASSAPDSREDEQFF
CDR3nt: TGTGCCAGCAGTGCCCCGGACTCTCGGGAGGATGAGCAGTTCTTC

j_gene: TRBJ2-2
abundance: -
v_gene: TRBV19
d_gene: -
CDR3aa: CASSIRQVAGELFF
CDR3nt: TGTGCCAGTAGTATACGACAAGTCGCCGGGGAGCTGTTTTTT

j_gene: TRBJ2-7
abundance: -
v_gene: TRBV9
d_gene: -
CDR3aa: CASSTGGDRSYEQYF
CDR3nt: TGTGCCAGCAGCACGGGGGGGGACAGATCCTACGAGCAGTACTTC

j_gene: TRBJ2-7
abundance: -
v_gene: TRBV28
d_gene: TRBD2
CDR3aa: CASSLGTTYEQYF
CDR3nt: TGTGCCAGCAGTTTAGGGACTACGTACGAGCAGTACTTC

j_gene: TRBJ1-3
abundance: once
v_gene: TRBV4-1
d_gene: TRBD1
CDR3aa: CASSLTQGASGNTIYF
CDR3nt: TGCGCCAGCAGCCTCACGCAGGGGGCCTCTGGAAACACCATATATTTT

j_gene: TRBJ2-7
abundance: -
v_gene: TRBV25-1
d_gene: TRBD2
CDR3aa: CASSETSGRRSYEQYF
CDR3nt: TGTGCCAGCAGTGAAACTAGCGGGAGGAGATCCTACGAGCAGTACTTC

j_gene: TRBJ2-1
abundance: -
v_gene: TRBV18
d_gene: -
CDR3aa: CASSRQGTYNEQFF
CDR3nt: TGTGCCAGCTCACGCCAGGGAACCTACAATGAGCAGTTCTTC

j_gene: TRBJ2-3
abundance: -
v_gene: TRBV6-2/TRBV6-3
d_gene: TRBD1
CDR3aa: CASSRQGSDTQYF
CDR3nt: TGTGCCAGCAGTCGACAGGGAAGCGATACGCAGTATTTT

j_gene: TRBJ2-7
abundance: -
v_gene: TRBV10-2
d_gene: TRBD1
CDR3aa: CASPDGTGPLIEQYF
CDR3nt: TGCGCCAGCCCGGATGGGACAGGTCCTTTAATTGAGCAGTACTTC

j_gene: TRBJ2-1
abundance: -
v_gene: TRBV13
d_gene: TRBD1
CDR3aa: CASSFDRAGNEQFF
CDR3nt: TGTGCCAGCAGCTTTGACAGGGCTGGGAATGAGCAGTTCTTC

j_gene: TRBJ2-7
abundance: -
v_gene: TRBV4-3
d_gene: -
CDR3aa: CASSQDLAGTVYEQYF
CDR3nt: TGCGCCAGCAGCCAAGATTTAGCGGGGACAGTCTACGAGCAGTACTTC

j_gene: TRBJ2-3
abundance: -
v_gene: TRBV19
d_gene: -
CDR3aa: CATVSRTDTQYF
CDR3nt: TGTGCCACAGTATCTCGCACAGATACGCAGTATTTT

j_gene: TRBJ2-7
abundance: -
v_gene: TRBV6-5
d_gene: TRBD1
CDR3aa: CASRRDRDPTYEQYF
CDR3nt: TGTGCCAGCAGGCGCGACAGGGATCCGACCTACGAGCAGTACTTC

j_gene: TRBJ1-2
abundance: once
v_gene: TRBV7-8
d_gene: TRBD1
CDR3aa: CASSSGTATNYGYTF
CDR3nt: TGTGCCAGCAGTTCCGGGACAGCAACTAACTATGGCTACACCTTC

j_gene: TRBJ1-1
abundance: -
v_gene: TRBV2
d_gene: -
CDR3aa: CASLRMNTEAFF
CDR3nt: TGTGCCAGCCTACGCATGAACACTGAAGCTTTCTTT

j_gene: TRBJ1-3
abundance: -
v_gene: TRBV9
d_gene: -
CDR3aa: CASSEEPGAGNTIYF
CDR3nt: TGTGCCAGCAGCGAGGAGCCGGGGGCTGGAAACACCATATATTTT

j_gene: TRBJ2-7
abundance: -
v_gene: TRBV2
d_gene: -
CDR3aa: CASKLYSYEQYF
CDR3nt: TGTGCCTCTAAATTGTACTCCTACGAGCAGTACTTC

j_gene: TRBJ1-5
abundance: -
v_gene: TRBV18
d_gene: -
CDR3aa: CASSPVTGSNQPQHF
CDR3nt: TGTGCCAGCTCACCAGTCACAGGTAGCAATCAGCCCCAGCATTTT

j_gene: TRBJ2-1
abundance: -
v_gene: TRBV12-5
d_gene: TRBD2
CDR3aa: CASGSGTSGRLYEQFF
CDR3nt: TGTGCTAGTGGTTCCGGGACTAGCGGGAGGTTGTATGAGCAGTTCTTC

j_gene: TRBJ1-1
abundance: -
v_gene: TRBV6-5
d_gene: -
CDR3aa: CASSYGGGFGNTEAFF
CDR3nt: TGTGCCAGCAGTTATGGGGGGGGTTTTGGGAACACTGAAGCTTTCTTT

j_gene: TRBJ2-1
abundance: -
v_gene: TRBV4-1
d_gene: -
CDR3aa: CASSHPGTVEQFF
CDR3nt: TGCGCCAGCAGCCACCCCGGGACTGTAGAGCAGTTCTTC

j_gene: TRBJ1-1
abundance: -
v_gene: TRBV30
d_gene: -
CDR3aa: CAWNYRENTEAFF
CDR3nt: TGTGCCTGGAATTACAGGGAGAACACTGAAGCTTTCTTT

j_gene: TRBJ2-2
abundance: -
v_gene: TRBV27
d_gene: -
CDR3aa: CASSLTAGELFF
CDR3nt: TGTGCCAGCAGTTTAACTGCCGGGGAGCTGTTTTTT

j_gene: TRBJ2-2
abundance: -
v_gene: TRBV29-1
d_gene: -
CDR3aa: CSALALPADTGELFF
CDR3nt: TGCAGCGCTCTAGCGCTCCCGGCGGACACCGGGGAGCTGTTTTTT

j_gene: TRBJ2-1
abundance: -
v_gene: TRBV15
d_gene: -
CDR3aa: CATNSVDGNEQFF
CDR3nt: TGTGCCACCAATTCGGTTGACGGGAATGAGCAGTTCTTC

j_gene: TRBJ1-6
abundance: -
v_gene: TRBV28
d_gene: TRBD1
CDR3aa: CASRDRANSPLHF
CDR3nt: TGTGCCAGCAGAGACAGGGCGAATTCACCCCTCCACTTT

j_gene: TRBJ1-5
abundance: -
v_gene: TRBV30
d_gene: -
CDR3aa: CAWSRDSNQPQHF
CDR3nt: TGTGCCTGGAGTCGAGATAGCAATCAGCCCCAGCATTTT

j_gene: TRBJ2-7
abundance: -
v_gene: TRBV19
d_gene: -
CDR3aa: CASSINTRDTPYEQYF
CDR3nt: TGTGCCAGTAGCATCAACACCCGGGACACCCCCTACGAGCAGTACTTC